What follows are 5 T cell receptor beta chains derived from one specimen sequenced in a study of response to subunit inactivated influenza vaccine. TCRdb redid the calling of the RT-PCR reads with MiXCR, one entry per CDR3 protein. The table shows more than 250,000 distinct CDR3 sequences, with 20% to 25% occurring only once. This material consisted of PBMCs from blood, taken less than 22 months after vaccination. The receptor source for this set is a man aged 50 to 69 who received an inactivated influenza vaccine.

This clonotype has just a few counts. This sequence joins TRBV6-1 and TRBJ1-4, with TRBD1 matching 9 bases. This CDR3 comprises 15 residues. Germline lookup yields CDR1 MNHNS and CDR2 SASEGT. J lost 6 bases, V lost 6 bases, and 8 bases had no gene match. CDR3 in amino acids: CASRPARDRDEKLFF. The DNA of the CDR3 is TGTGCCAGCAGACCAGCCCGGGACAGGGATGAAAAACTGTTTTTT.

This chain uses TRBV20-1 with TRBJ2-1; the D is unclear. Germline V gives CDR1 DFQATT, CDR2 SNEGSKA (reference sequence). The CDR3 loop spans 12 amino acids. Trimming cost V 5 bases and J 4 bases, with 9 bases left between them. The CDR3 sequence: CSARRVYNEQFF. CDR3 DNA: TGCAGTGCTCGCCGGGTATACAATGAGCAGTTCTTC.

J is TRBJ2-1 and V is TRBV4-2; D may be TRBD2 (5 bases). This CDR3 has 16 amino acids. Germline CDR1 LGHNA, CDR2 YNFKEQ. The V end lost 0 bases, the J end lost 8 bases, and 17 bases lay between the germline ends. The CDR3 protein is CASSQEEASSFDEQFF. As DNA, the CDR3 is TGTGCCAGCAGCCAAGAAGAGGCTAGCTCCTTCGATGAGCAGTTCTTC.

The V gene is TRBV6-5, the J gene TRBJ2-7, with a weak D call TRBD2 (5 bases). This CDR3 spans 14 amino acids. The V and J ends lost 5 bases and 3 bases respectively, with 14 bases between them. The germline CDR1 and CDR2 sequences are MNHEY and SVGAGI. CDR3 coding DNA: TGTGCCAGCAGTAACATAGGACGGGGCTACGAGCAGTACTTC. Encoded protein: CASSNIGRGYEQYF.

This clonotype occurred many times. The chain joins TRBV6-2 or TRBV6-3 to TRBJ2-7, with D possibly called TRBD1 or TRBD2 (5 bases each). From germline, CDR1 is MNHEY and CDR2 SVGEGT. V lost 4 bases and J lost 0, with 10 bases in between. This CDR3 has 14 residues. CDR3: CASSLAGSSYEQYF. CDR3 DNA sequence: TGTGCCAGCAGTTTGGCAGGGAGCTCCTACGAGCAGTACTTC.